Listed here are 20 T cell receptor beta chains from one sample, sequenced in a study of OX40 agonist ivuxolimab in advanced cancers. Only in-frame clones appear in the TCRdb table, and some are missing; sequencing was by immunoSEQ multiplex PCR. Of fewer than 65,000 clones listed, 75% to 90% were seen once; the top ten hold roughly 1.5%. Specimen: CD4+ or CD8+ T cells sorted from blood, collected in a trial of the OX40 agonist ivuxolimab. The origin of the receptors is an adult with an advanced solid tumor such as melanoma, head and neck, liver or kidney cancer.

The DNA of the CDR3 is TGTGCCAGCAGAAGGGAGGGGCTTACTAGCACAGATACGCAGTATTTT. Amino acids: CASRREGLTSTDTQYF. The chain employs TRBV5-6 and TRBJ2-3, with TRBD2 matching 7 bases. J gave up 0 bases and V 5 bases, and 9 bases lay outside the gene matches. This CDR3 contains 16 residues. Germline V gives CDR1 SGHDT, CDR2 YYEEEE.

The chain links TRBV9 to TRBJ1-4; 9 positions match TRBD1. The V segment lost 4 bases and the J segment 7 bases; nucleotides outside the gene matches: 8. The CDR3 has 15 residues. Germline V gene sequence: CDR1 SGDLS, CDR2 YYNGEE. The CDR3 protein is CASSKQGARGEKLFF. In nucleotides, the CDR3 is TGTGCCAGCAGCAAACAGGGGGCCAGGGGTGAAAAACTGTTTTTT.

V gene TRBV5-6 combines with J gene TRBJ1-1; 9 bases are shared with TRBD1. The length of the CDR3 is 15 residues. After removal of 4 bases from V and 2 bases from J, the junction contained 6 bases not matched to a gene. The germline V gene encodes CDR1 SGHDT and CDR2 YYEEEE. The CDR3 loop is CASSGNRGLNTEAFF. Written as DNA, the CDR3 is TGTGCCAGCAGCGGAAACAGGGGGCTAAACACTGAAGCTTTCTTT.

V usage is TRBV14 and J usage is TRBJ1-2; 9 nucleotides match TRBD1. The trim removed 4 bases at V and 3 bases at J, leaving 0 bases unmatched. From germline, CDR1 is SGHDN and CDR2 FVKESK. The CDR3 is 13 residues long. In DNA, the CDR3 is TGTGCCAGCAGCCGGGACAGGGACTATGGCTACACCTTC. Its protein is CASSRDRDYGYTF.

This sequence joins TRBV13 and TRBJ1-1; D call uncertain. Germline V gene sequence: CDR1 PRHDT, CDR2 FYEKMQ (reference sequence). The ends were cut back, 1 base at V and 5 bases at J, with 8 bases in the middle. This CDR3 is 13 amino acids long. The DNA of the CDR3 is TGTGCCAGCAGCTTAGACAGAAAGACTGAAGCTTTCTTT. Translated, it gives CASSLDRKTEAFF.

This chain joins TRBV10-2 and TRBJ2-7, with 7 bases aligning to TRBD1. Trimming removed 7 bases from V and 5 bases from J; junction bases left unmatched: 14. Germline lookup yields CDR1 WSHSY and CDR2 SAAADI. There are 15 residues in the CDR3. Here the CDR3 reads CASKGQRTSVNEQYF. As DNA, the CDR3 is TGCGCCAGCAAGGGACAGCGAACCTCTGTGAACGAGCAGTACTTC.

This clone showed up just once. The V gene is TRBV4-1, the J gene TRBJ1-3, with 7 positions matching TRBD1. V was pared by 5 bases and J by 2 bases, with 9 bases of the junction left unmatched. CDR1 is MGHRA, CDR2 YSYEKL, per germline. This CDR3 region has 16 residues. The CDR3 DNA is TGCGCCAGCAGCTCGACAACGACAGGGACTGGAAACACCATATATTTT. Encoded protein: CASSSTTTGTGNTIYF.

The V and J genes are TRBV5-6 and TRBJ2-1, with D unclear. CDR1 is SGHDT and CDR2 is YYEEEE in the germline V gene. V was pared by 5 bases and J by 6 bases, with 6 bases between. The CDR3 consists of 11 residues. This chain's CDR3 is CASRDPNEQFF. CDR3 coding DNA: TGTGCCAGCAGAGACCCCAATGAGCAGTTCTTC.

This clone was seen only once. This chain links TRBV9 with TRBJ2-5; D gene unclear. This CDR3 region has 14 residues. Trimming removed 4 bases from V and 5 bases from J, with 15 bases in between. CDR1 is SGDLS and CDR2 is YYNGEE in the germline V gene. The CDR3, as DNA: TGTGCCAGCAGCCCCAATGGGGTGAGGGAGACCCAGTACTTC. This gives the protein CASSPNGVRETQYF.

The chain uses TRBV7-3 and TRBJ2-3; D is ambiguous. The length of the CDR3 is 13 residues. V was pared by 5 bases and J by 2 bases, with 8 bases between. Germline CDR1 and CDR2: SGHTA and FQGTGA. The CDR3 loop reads CASSPGFTDTQYF. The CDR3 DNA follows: TGTGCCAGCAGCCCTGGATTCACAGATACGCAGTATTTT.

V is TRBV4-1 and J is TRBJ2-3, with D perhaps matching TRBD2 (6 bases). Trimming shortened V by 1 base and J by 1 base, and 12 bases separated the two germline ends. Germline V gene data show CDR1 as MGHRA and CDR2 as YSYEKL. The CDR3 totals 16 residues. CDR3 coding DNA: TGCGCCAGCAGCCAAGTGGGAGCGGGCCGCACAGATACGCAGTATTTT. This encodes CASSQVGAGRTDTQYF.

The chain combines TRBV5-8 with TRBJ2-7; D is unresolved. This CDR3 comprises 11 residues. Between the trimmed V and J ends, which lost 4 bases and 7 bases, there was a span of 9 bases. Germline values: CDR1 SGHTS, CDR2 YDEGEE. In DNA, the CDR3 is TGTGCCAGCAGCCCAATGGGGGAGCAGTACTTC. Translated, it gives CASSPMGEQYF.

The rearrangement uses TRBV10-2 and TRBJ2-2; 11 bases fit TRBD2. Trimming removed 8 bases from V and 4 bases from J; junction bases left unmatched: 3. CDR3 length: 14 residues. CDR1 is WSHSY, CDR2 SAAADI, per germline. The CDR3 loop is CASRSGRGTGELFF. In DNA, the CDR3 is TGCGCCAGCCGTAGCGGGAGGGGCACCGGGGAGCTGTTTTTT.

CDR3 in DNA: TGTGCCAGCAGCCAAGAAGGGTCTAGCTCCCTTGGCAAAAACATTCAGTACTTC. This translates into CASSQEGSSSLGKNIQYF. This chain uses TRBV4-2 with TRBJ2-4; D is perhaps TRBD2 (5 bases). The CDR3 contains 18 residues. Germline CDR1 LGHNA, CDR2 YNFKEQ. Trimming took off 0 bases at V and 3 bases at J, with 18 bases between the two ends.

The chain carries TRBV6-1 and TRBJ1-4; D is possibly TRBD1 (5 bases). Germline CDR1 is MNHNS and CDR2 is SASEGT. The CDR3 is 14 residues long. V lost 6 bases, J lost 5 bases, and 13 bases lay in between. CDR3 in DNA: TGTGCCAGCAGCTACAGGAAAGGGAATGAAAAACTGTTTTTT. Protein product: CASSYRKGNEKLFF.

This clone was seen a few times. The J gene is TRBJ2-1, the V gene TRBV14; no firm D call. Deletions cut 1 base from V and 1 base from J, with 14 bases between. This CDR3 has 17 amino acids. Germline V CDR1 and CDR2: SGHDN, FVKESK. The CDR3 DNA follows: TGTGCCAGCAGCCAAGTTTCGGGTACGATTTCCTACAATGAGCAGTTCTTC. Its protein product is CASSQVSGTISYNEQFF.

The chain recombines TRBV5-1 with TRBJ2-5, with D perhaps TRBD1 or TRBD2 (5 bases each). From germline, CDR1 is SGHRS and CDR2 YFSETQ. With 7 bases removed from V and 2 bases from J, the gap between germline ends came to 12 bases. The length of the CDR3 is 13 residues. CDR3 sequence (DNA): TGCGCCAGCGGTCGGGACCGTCAAGAGACCCAGTACTTC. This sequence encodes CASGRDRQETQYF.

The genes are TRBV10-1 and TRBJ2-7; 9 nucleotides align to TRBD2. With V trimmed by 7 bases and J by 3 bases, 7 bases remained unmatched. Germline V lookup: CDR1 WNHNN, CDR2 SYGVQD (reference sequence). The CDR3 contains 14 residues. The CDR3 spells CASTLTSGFYEQYF. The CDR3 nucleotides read TGCGCCAGCACTTTGACTAGCGGATTCTACGAGCAGTACTTC.

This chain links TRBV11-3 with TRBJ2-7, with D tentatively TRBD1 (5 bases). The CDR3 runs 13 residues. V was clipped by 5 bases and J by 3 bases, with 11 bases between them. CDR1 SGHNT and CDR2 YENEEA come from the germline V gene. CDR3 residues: CASSVYQGYEQYF. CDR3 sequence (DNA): TGTGCCAGCAGCGTTTACCAGGGCTACGAGCAGTACTTC.

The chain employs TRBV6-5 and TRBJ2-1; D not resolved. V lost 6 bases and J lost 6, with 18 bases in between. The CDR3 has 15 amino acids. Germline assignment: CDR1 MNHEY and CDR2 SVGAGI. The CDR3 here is CASSRTAQIPNEQFF. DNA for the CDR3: TGTGCCAGCAGCCGAACAGCGCAGATCCCCAATGAGCAGTTCTTC.